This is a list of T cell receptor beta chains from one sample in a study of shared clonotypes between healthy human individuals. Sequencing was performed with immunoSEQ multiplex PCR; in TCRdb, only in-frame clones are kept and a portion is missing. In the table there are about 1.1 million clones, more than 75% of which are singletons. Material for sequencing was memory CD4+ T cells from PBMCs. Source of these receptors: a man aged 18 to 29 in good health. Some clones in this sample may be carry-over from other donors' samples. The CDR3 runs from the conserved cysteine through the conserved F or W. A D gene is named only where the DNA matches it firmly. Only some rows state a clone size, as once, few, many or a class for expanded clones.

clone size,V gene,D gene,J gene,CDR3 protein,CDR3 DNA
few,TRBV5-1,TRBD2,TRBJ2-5,CASSLSAGVGKTQYF,TGCGCCAGCAGCTTGTCAGCGGGAGTAGGAAAGACCCAGTACTTC
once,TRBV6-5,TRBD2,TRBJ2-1,CASSSRLASNEQFF,TGTGCCAGCAGTTCTCGACTAGCAAGCAATGAGCAGTTCTTC
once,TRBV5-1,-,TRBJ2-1,CASRPTPRGSDEQFF,TGCGCCAGCAGACCTACTCCGAGAGGCTCGGATGAGCAGTTCTTC
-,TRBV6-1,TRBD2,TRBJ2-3,CASSPSGTTDTQYF,TGTGCCAGCAGCCCTAGCGGGACCACAGATACGCAGTATTTT
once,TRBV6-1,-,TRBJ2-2,CASSVSHTGELFF,TGTGCCAGCAGTGTCAGTCACACCGGGGAGCTGTTTTTT
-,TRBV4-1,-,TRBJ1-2,CASSQGFQGNYGYTF,TGCGCCAGCAGCCAAGGGTTCCAGGGAAACTATGGCTACACCTTC
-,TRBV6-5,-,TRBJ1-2,CASSGTRAAGYTF,TGTGCCAGCAGTGGGACAAGGGCGGCAGGCTACACCTTC
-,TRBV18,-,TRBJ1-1,CASSPQNEMNTEAFF,TGTGCCAGCTCACCACAGAACGAAATGAACACTGAAGCTTTCTTT
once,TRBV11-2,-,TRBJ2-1,CASTLSRSYNEQFF,TGTGCCAGCACCCTAAGCCGCTCCTACAATGAGCAGTTCTTC
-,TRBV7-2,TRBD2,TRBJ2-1,CASSLALAGATAGNEQFF,TGTGCCAGCAGCCTCGCACTAGCGGGAGCAACGGCGGGCAATGAGCAGTTCTTC